The 29 T cell receptor beta chains below all came from one sample that was sequenced in a study of T cells expressing NK-cell markers. TCRdb reanalyzed the 5' RACE reads, giving one entry per CDR3 protein sequence and no DNA. The sample table sets out about 430,000 distinct CDR3 sequences. The source material was blood T cells: a sorted CD56 or NKG2C T cell subset, CD4+ or CD8+ T cells, or bulk PBMC T cells (not recorded which). These receptor sequences come from a woman aged 50 to 60 in good health.

CDR3 protein: CASSLGSVAKNIQYF. The chain uses TRBV5-1 and TRBJ2-4. Per the germline V gene, CDR1 is SGHRS and CDR2 is YFSETQ. CDR3 length equals 15 residues.

The rearrangement links TRBV19 to TRBJ1-2; TCRdb calls TRBD1, which cannot be checked without DNA. This CDR3 has 14 residues. Germline V lookup: CDR1 LNHDA, CDR2 SQIVND (reference sequence). CDR3 region: CASSPWGEGSGYTF.

The CDR3 spells CASSDTTGWHSPLHF. The chain carries TRBV9 and TRBJ1-6; the D call of TRBD1 rests on TCRdb alone, since no DNA is present to check it. Looked up from germline, CDR1 is SGDLS and CDR2 is YYNGEE. This CDR3 comprises 15 residues.

The rearrangement joins TRBV4-1 to TRBJ2-1; there is no DNA to check the TCRdb D call of TRBD2. Germline loops: CDR1 MGHRA, CDR2 YSYEKL. This CDR3 contains 15 residues. The CDR3 is CASSQVGGRNNEQFF.

The V call is TRBV20-1, the J call TRBJ1-1. The length of the CDR3 is 15 residues. Germline V CDR1 and CDR2: DFQATT, SNEGSKA (reference sequence). CDR3 sequence: CSALPDQGGDTEAFF.

V is TRBV2 and J is TRBJ1-2; TCRdb's D call, TRBD1, is unchecked because there is no DNA. This CDR3 has 14 amino acids. Germline assignment: CDR1 SNHLY and CDR2 FYNNEI. The CDR3 here is CASSEDRRGYGYTF.

The chain couples TRBV5-1 to TRBJ2-5; TCRdb's D call of TRBD2 is untestable without DNA. Looked up from germline, CDR1 is SGHRS and CDR2 is YFSETQ. This CDR3 contains 14 residues. CDR3 loop: CASSSWGGTETQYF.

This CDR3 is CASSWQTGDGYTF. The chain links TRBV7-2 to TRBJ1-2; TCRdb calls TRBD1, which cannot be checked without DNA. This CDR3 region has 13 residues. Germline V CDR1 and CDR2: SGHTA, FQGNSA.

This rearrangement joins TRBV6-1 to TRBJ2-7; TCRdb designates TRBD2, a call that cannot be tested without DNA. CDR1 is MNHNS and CDR2 is SASEGT in the germline V gene. CDR3 length: 15 amino acids. The CDR3 protein is CASSEAMGLVNEQYF.

The V and J genes are TRBV12-3 or TRBV12-4 and TRBJ2-2. This CDR3 has 14 amino acids. CDR3 loop: CASRFDPNTGELFF.

The rearrangement joins TRBV25-1 to TRBJ2-1. CDR1 and CDR2 from the germline V gene are MGHDK and SYGVNS. The CDR3 has 11 amino acids. The CDR3 loop reads CASRSVNEQFF.

The chain recombines TRBV6-5 with TRBJ2-1; TCRdb outputs TRBD1, but without DNA this stays unchecked. In germline, CDR1 is MNHEY, CDR2 SVGAGI. This CDR3 has 16 residues. The CDR3 sequence is CASSLNPGQSLGEQFF.

The chain couples TRBV11-2 to TRBJ2-3; TCRdb returns TRBD2, unconfirmable since there is no DNA. Germline CDR1 SGHAT, CDR2 FQNNGV. The length of the CDR3 is 15 residues. CDR3 sequence reads: CASSLGSWGGDTQYF.

V is TRBV3-1 and J is TRBJ2-7; lacking DNA, the TRBD1 call made by TCRdb goes unchecked. The V gene's germline CDR1 is LGHDT and CDR2 YNNKEL (reference sequence). CDR3 size: 14 residues. The CDR3 sequence: CASTQGPKRYEQYF.

The J gene is TRBJ1-2, the V gene TRBV5-1; as DNA is missing, the TRBD1 call by TCRdb cannot be tested. The CDR3 sequence is 14 residues long. Germline V gene sequence: CDR1 SGHRS, CDR2 YFSETQ. CDR3 protein: CASRLGQGTYGYTF.

The CDR3 reads CSASYAGGGFSYEQYF. This chain connects TRBV20-1 to TRBJ2-7; there is no DNA to check the TCRdb D call of TRBD2. The germline CDR1 and CDR2 sequences are DFQATT and SNEGSKA (reference sequence). The CDR3 is 16 residues long.

This chain's CDR3 is CASRSGISTETQYF. V usage is TRBV12-3 or TRBV12-4 and J usage is TRBJ2-5. The CDR3 is 14 residues long.

The V call is TRBV6-5, the J call TRBJ2-2; there is no DNA to check the TCRdb D call of TRBD1. This CDR3 contains 18 residues. The germline V gene encodes CDR1 MNHEY and CDR2 SVGAGI. The CDR3 sequence is CASRSHSRDRGSTGELFF.

This chain connects TRBV12-5 to TRBJ2-7; TCRdb's assignment of TRBD2 cannot be checked, as there is no DNA. This CDR3 contains 17 residues. Germline CDR1 and CDR2: LGHNT and FRNRAP. The chain's CDR3 is CASGFGLAGGRTYEQYF. The full variable domain, with the rest looked up from reference TRBV12-5 and TRBJ2-7, is DARVTQTPRHKVTEMGQEVTMRCQPILGHNTVFWYRQTMMQGLELLAYFRNRAPLDDSGMPKDRFSAEMPDATLATLKIQPSEPRDSAVYFCASGFGLAGGRTYEQYFGPGTRLTVT.

The genes are TRBV7-2 and TRBJ2-3. CDR1 SGHTA and CDR2 FQGNSA come from the germline V gene. The CDR3 loop spans 14 amino acids. CDR3 sequence: CASSLAPNTDTQYF.

The rearrangement uses TRBV24-1 and TRBJ2-3; TCRdb picks TRBD1, but there is no DNA to check that call. This CDR3 region has 15 residues. CDR1 is KGHDR, CDR2 SFDVKD, per germline. The CDR3 spells CATSDPTGEGDTQYF.

V is TRBV2 and J is TRBJ2-7; checking the TCRdb D call of TRBD2 is not possible without DNA. The CDR3 is made up of 17 amino acids. Germline V CDR1 and CDR2: SNHLY, FYNNEI. CDR3 sequence reads: CASSEALGGSNPYEQYF.

The rearrangement joins TRBV19 to TRBJ2-2; TCRdb's D call, TRBD1, is unchecked because there is no DNA. Germline V CDR1 and CDR2: LNHDA, SQIVND (reference sequence). The CDR3 contains 14 residues. CDR3 residues: CASRPGGSTGELFF.

V usage is TRBV2 and J usage is TRBJ2-3. CDR3 length: 12 residues. Germline V gives CDR1 SNHLY, CDR2 FYNNEI. CDR3 region: CASSVITDTQYF.

The chain has TRBV29-1 and TRBJ2-1; lacking DNA, the TRBD1 call made by TCRdb goes unchecked. Germline CDR1 is SQVTM and CDR2 is ANQGSEA. The CDR3 is 11 amino acids. This chain's CDR3 is CRRQGLYEQFF.

The CDR3 region is CASRSAGETQYF. V is TRBV9 and J is TRBJ2-5. The CDR3 sequence is 12 residues long. The germline CDR1 and CDR2 sequences are SGDLS and YYNGEE.

The chain carries TRBV15 and TRBJ2-1; TCRdb picks TRBD2, but there is no DNA to check that call. There are 17 residues in the CDR3. The germline V gene has CDR1 LNHNV and CDR2 YYDKDF (reference sequence). The CDR3 here is CATSPSGLAGVLNEQFF. The full variable domain, with the rest looked up from reference TRBV15 and TRBJ2-1, is DAMVIQNPRYQVTQFGKPVTLSCSQTLNHNVMYWYQQKSSQAPKLLFHYYDKDFNNEADTPDNFQSRRPNTSFCFLDIRSPGLGDTAMYLCATSPSGLAGVLNEQFFGPGTRLTVL.

The gene calls are TRBV7-2 and TRBJ1-4; there is no DNA to check the TCRdb D call of TRBD1. The CDR3 totals 15 residues. Germline V lookup: CDR1 SGHTA, CDR2 FQGNSA. The CDR3: CASSLVRGEFEKLFF.

V gene TRBV7-2 combines with J gene TRBJ2-1; TCRdb's assignment of TRBD2 cannot be checked, as there is no DNA. This CDR3 contains 19 residues. CDR1 SGHTA and CDR2 FQGNSA come from the germline V gene. The chain's CDR3 is CASSLGLAGPAPSYNEQFF.